The 10 T cell receptor beta chains reported below all come from one sample, sequenced in a study of T cells in Graves' hyperthyroidism and ophthalmopathy. The CDR3 regions of TCR beta were amplified from RNA transcripts. TCR CDR3 underwent first-round RT-PCR with the HTBI primer set. One entry per CDR3 protein results from TCRdb running MiXCR on the multiplex PCR reads. The sample records roughly 510,000 distinct CDR3 sequences, 46% being singletons. The sequenced material came from peripheral blood or thyroid tissue (not recorded which). The source of these receptors is an adult woman with Graves' disease, either hyperthyroidism or ophthalmopathy (not recorded which).

The chain has TRBV6-1 and TRBJ1-1; TRBD1 agrees at 8 bases. V shed 6 bases, J shed 1 base, and the junction held 4 bases outside the gene matches. Germline CDR1 is MNHNS and CDR2 is SASEGT. This CDR3 contains 14 residues. CDR3 nucleotide sequence: TGTGCCAGCAGGGGACAGGAGACGAACACTGAAGCTTTCTTT. Amino acids: CASRGQETNTEAFF.

Ten or more counts support this clonotype. The chain links TRBV6-1 to TRBJ2-5, with a tentative D call TRBD2 (5 bases). V was trimmed by 10 bases and J by 4 bases, leaving 16 bases between them. The CDR3 is 13 amino acids. Germline V gives CDR1 MNHNS, CDR2 SASEGT. As DNA, the CDR3 is TGTGCCACGCGACATACTAGTACAGAGACCCAGTACTTC. This translates into CATRHTSTETQYF.

The rearrangement uses TRBV5-1 and TRBJ2-5; 7 bases are shared with TRBD1. The V segment lost 8 bases and the J segment 5 bases; nucleotides outside the gene matches: 12. The CDR3 runs 14 residues. Germline V gives CDR1 SGHRS, CDR2 YFSETQ. CDR3 DNA: TGCGCCAGTAGCCCTGACAGGGATAGGGAGACCCAGTACTTC. Protein sequence: CASSPDRDRETQYF.

The chain employs TRBV10-2 and TRBJ2-7, with TRBD2 matching 8 bases. Germline trimming cut 9 bases from V and 3 bases from J; bases unmatched to any gene: 10. CDR1 and CDR2 from the germline V gene are WSHSY and SAAADI. This CDR3 comprises 14 residues. The CDR3 here is CASALPGLGYEQYF. The CDR3 DNA follows: TGCGCCAGTGCTCTCCCGGGACTAGGCTACGAGCAGTACTTC.

This clonotype was seen a single time. The chain is built from TRBV6-6 and TRBJ2-7, with D possibly TRBD2 on 5 matching bases. CDR3 length: 12 residues. The V gene lost 0 bases and the J gene lost 7 bases, with 7 bases spanning the gap. CDR1 is MNHNY, CDR2 SVGAGI, per germline (reference sequence). This CDR3 reads CASSYSRREQYF. The CDR3 coding sequence is TGTGCCAGCAGTTACTCTCGGAGGGAGCAGTACTTC.

The chain couples TRBV20-1 to TRBJ1-1; perhaps TRBD1 as D (6 bases). Trimming pared 6 bases from V and 1 base from J, leaving 18 bases between. Per the germline V gene, CDR1 is DFQATT and CDR2 is SNEGSKA (reference sequence). The CDR3 is 15 amino acids. CDR3 bases: TGCAGTGCCGCACTTAGAGGACAGTCGAACACTGAAGCTTTCTTT. Encoded protein: CSAALRGQSNTEAFF.

This clonotype was recorded at least ten times. The chain has TRBV5-1 and TRBJ2-7, with D perhaps matching TRBD2 (5 bases). The ends were cut back, 3 bases at V and 5 bases at J, with 15 bases in the middle. The CDR3 is 14 amino acids. Looked up from germline, CDR1 is SGHRS and CDR2 is YFSETQ. CDR3 amino acids: CASSSEPTTNEQYF. The CDR3 DNA follows: TGCGCCAGCAGCTCGGAACCGACGACTAACGAGCAGTACTTC.

V is TRBV5-1 and J is TRBJ2-7; either TRBD1 or TRBD2 may fit D (5 bases each). Germline V gives CDR1 SGHRS, CDR2 YFSETQ. V lost 6 bases and J 7 bases, leaving 14 bases between the germline ends. The length of the CDR3 is 12 residues. CDR3 region: CASTRGAEEQYF. The CDR3 nucleotides are TGCGCCAGCACTAGAGGGGCGGAGGAGCAGTACTTC.

This clonotype occurred a few times. The chain combines TRBV20-1 with TRBJ2-5; D could derive from TRBD1 or TRBD2 (5 bases each). V lost 6 bases and J 5 bases, leaving 22 bases between the germline ends. The CDR3 sequence is 15 residues long. CDR1 is DFQATT, CDR2 SNEGSKA, per germline (reference sequence). The CDR3 loop is CSATPIGPGTETQYF. CDR3 sequence (DNA): TGCAGTGCGACTCCTATCGGACCAGGGACGGAGACCCAGTACTTC.

The chain recombines TRBV6-1 with TRBJ1-5; D ambiguous. Germline V gene sequence: CDR1 MNHNS, CDR2 SASEGT. The CDR3 is made up of 15 amino acids. Trimming removed 5 bases from V and 0 bases from J, with 11 bases in between. The CDR3 region has the DNA TGTGCCAGCAGTCGGATAGCCGATAGCAATCAGCCCCAGCATTTT. It codes for CASSRIADSNQPQHF.